This TCR beta chain was recorded in a study of T cell repertoires in cytomegalovirus infection. Overall study results and limits: Dominant in the ex vivo response were TCR beta clonotypes restricted by HLA-C and specific for CMV.

Points on this clonotype: Its specificity is not known.

TCRdb reanalysed the reads using MiXCR and keeps one entry per CDR3 protein. The sample lists some 600,000 distinct CDR3 sequences, approximately 24% seen once, with approximately 8.2% in the top ten. The ends were cut back, 0 bases at V and 2 bases at J, with 7 bases in the middle. CDR1 SGHDN and CDR2 FVKESK come from the germline V gene. The CDR3 has 14 amino acids. This sequence was found in a human donor in good health (CMV status not recorded). Some clones in this sample may be carry-over from other donors' samples. The material sequenced was CD8+ T cells from PBMCs. The gene calls are TRBV14 and TRBJ1-2; D not resolved. The CDR3 sequence is CASSQERGNYGYTF. Written as DNA, the CDR3 is TGTGCCAGCAGCCAAGAGAGAGGGAACTATGGCTACACCTTC.